One sample yielded the 21 T cell receptor beta chains listed below, sequenced in a study of CDR3 diversity in severe acne (dated by TCRdb to between 2018 and 2021). Libraries were constructed by PCR. Sequenced using an Illumina HiSeq 2000. TCRdb redid the processing of the public reads, applying fastp at Q25 and MiXCR, and retained in-frame beta chains. Each entry merges the rows of one CDR3 protein and shows their most common DNA and genes. The sample yields over 70,000 distinct CDR3 sequences; under 60% were counted once. Roughly an eighth of the sample belongs to the ten largest clones. Material for sequencing was blood. The receptor set was obtained from a male donor in good health, without acne.

Concerning this clonotype: At one end the junction does not follow the germline gene, possibly because of a read error. The chain has TRBV15 and TRBJ1-1; no clear D. Germline loops: CDR1 LNHNV, CDR2 YYDKDF (reference sequence). CDR3 size: 13 residues. In nucleotides, the CDR3 is TGTGCCTCCAGCAGTTTATTTAGAGGTCGGGCTTTCTTT. This gives the protein CASSSLFRGRAFF.

The chain has TRBV19 and TRBJ2-7; 13 positions agree with TRBD2. With 1 base clipped from V and 5 bases from J, the junction kept 8 bases outside the gene matches. The germline V gene has CDR1 LNHDA and CDR2 SQIVND (reference sequence). CDR3 length: 17 residues. The CDR3 DNA sequence: TGTGCCAGTAGTATAGGAGGACTAGCGGGAGAGTCCAACGAGCAGTACTTC. It specifies CASSIGGLAGESNEQYF.

There are many counts of this clonotype. The chain carries TRBV6-1 and TRBJ1-1; perhaps TRBD1 as D (6 bases). Trimming cost V 9 bases and J 3 bases, with 14 bases left between them. CDR3 length equals 13 residues. CDR1 MNHNS and CDR2 SASEGT come from the germline V gene. This CDR3 reads CASYAGEHTEAFF. CDR3 DNA: TGTGCCAGTTATGCAGGGGAGCACACTGAAGCTTTCTTT.

The chain combines TRBV5-1 with TRBJ1-2; 8 bases fit TRBD1. The V gene end was trimmed by 3 bases and the J gene end by 0 bases; junction bases not matched to a gene: 4. The CDR3 loop spans 15 amino acids. Germline CDR1 is SGHRS and CDR2 is YFSETQ. The CDR3 is CASSWRGQANYGYTF. CDR3 nucleotide sequence: TGCGCCAGCAGCTGGCGGGGACAGGCTAACTATGGCTACACCTTC.

The rearrangement links TRBV7-9 to TRBJ2-7, with 11 bases lining up with TRBD1. Germline CDR1 reads SEHNR; CDR2 reads FQNEAQ (reference sequence). The CDR3 is 15 residues long. V lost 5 bases to trimming and J lost 12 bases; unmatched junction nucleotides: 15. This chain's CDR3 is CASSRDRGATLFLYF. The CDR3 nucleotides read TGTGCCAGCAGCAGGGACAGGGGGGCCACCCTGTTTCTGTACTTC.

This clonotype was observed a few times. The chain is built from TRBV5-6 and TRBJ2-6; D call uncertain. This CDR3 region has 15 residues. Germline assignment: CDR1 SGHDT and CDR2 YYEEEE. Trimming pared 1 base from V and 0 bases from J, leaving 5 bases between. CDR3 loop: CASSLRISGANVLTF. The CDR3 DNA reads TGTGCCAGCAGCTTGAGGATCTCTGGGGCCAACGTCCTGACTTTC.

This clonotype has at least ten counts. The chain couples TRBV20-1 to TRBJ1-1; D is possibly TRBD1 (6 bases). CDR1 DFQATT and CDR2 SNEGSKA come from the germline V gene (reference sequence). The CDR3 spans 15 residues. V dropped 0 bases and J dropped 1 base, with 12 bases sitting between them. The CDR3 protein is CSARDPGTKNTEAFF. CDR3 sequence (DNA): TGCAGTGCTAGAGATCCCGGGACAAAGAACACTGAAGCTTTCTTT.

The sample holds many counts of this clonotype. The gene calls are TRBV6-5 and TRBJ2-1; tentatively, D is TRBD2 (5 bases). CDR1 is MNHEY and CDR2 is SVGAGI in the germline V gene. Trimming removed 0 bases at V and 3 bases at J, with 6 bases between. The CDR3 contains 14 residues. In DNA, the CDR3 is TGTGCCAGCAGTTACTCGAGGGACTACAATGAGCAGTTCTTC. This codes for CASSYSRDYNEQFF.

In its sample, this clonotype was seen many times. CDR3 loop: CASSLQGWTEAFF. CDR3 in DNA: TGTGCCAGCAGCTTACAGGGGTGGACTGAAGCTTTCTTT. The chain links TRBV11-2 to TRBJ1-1; D possibly corresponds to TRBD1 (6 bases). Per the germline V gene, CDR1 is SGHAT and CDR2 is FQNNGV. This CDR3 region has 13 residues. The germline V and J ends were trimmed by 2 bases and 5 bases, with 9 bases remaining between them.

The table lists this clonotype with many counts. V and J are TRBV10-1 and TRBJ1-3; possibly TRBD1 for D (6 bases). Germline values: CDR1 WNHNN, CDR2 SYGVQD (reference sequence). Trimming stripped 5 bases from V and 9 bases from J, with 26 bases between. The CDR3 contains 17 residues. The CDR3 nucleotides read TGCGCCAGCAGTTTAGGTGTAGGGGGATGGCCGGAAAGCACCATATATTTT. Protein sequence: CASSLGVGGWPESTIYF.

This chain joins TRBV7-2 and TRBJ2-5; D may be TRBD1 or TRBD2 (5 bases each). Trimming removed 5 bases from V and 1 base from J, with 11 bases in between. Per germline, CDR1 SGHTA and CDR2 FQGNSA. The CDR3 runs 14 residues. DNA for the CDR3: TGTGCCAGCAGCCAGGGACGGACCCAAGAGACCCAGTACTTC. It specifies CASSQGRTQETQYF.

The chain is built from TRBV7-4 and TRBJ2-3, with TRBD1 identical over 8 bases. The V gene's germline CDR1 is SGHVT and CDR2 SQSDAQ. This CDR3 contains 15 residues. The J segment lost 4 bases and the V segment lost 5 bases, leaving 8 bases of the junction unmatched. CDR3: CASSLDRVIADTQYF. The CDR3 DNA reads TGTGCCAGCAGCCTGGACAGGGTCATCGCAGATACGCAGTATTTT.

This clonotype was seen only a few times. The chain employs TRBV2 and TRBJ1-5, with D maybe TRBD1 (6 bases). The CDR3 runs 14 residues. The V gene lost 5 bases and the J gene lost 2 bases, with 10 bases spanning the gap. Per germline, CDR1 SNHLY and CDR2 FYNNEI. The CDR3 here is CASSQQGRNQPQHF. DNA for the CDR3: TGTGCCAGCAGTCAACAGGGCCGCAATCAGCCCCAGCATTTT. The whole variable domain, filled in from reference TRBV2 and TRBJ1-5, reads EPEVTQTPSHQVTQMGQEVILRCVPISNHLYFYWYRQILGQKVEFLVSFYNNEISEKSEIFDDQFSVERPDGSNFTLKIRSTKLEDSAMYFCASSQQGRNQPQHFGDGTRLSIL.

The V gene is TRBV7-3, the J gene TRBJ2-7; weak D call: TRBD1 (6 bases). This CDR3 has 14 residues. CDR1 and CDR2 (germline): SGHTA, FQGTGA. The V end was cut by 5 bases, the J end by 4 bases, with 15 bases between. CDR3 region: CASSPMSQGYEQYF. For the CDR3, the DNA is TGTGCCAGCAGCCCAATGTCACAGGGATACGAGCAGTACTTC.

This sequence joins TRBV5-1 and TRBJ2-3, with 9 bases lining up with TRBD2. Germline assignment: CDR1 SGHRS and CDR2 YFSETQ. There are 19 residues in the CDR3. Trimming cost V 4 bases and J 2 bases; bases outside gene matches: 17. The CDR3 loop reads CASSPIAAGGRTITDTQYF. The DNA of the CDR3 is TGCGCCAGCAGCCCTATCGCAGCGGGAGGCCGTACGATCACAGATACGCAGTATTTT.

This clonotype turned up a few times. The chain employs TRBV29-1 and TRBJ2-7; possibly TRBD2 for D (5 bases). This CDR3 spans 12 amino acids. Germline CDR1 reads SQVTM; CDR2 reads ANQGSEA. With 4 bases removed from V and 3 bases from J, the gap between germline ends came to 10 bases. The CDR3 spells CSVVAGVYEQYF. CDR3 DNA sequence: TGCAGCGTTGTAGCCGGGGTCTACGAGCAGTACTTC.

This rearrangement joins TRBV7-9 to TRBJ1-4; D is unresolved. V was pared by 5 bases and J by 7 bases, with 20 bases between. The CDR3 length is 16 residues. Germline V lookup: CDR1 SEHNR, CDR2 FQNEAQ (reference sequence). The CDR3 region is CASSPSGRARSEKLFF. CDR3 DNA: TGTGCCAGCAGCCCAAGCGGGAGGGCGCGATCTGAAAAACTGTTTTTT.

The chain joins TRBV12-3 or TRBV12-4 to TRBJ1-5; D is undetermined. There are 13 residues in the CDR3. Trimming took 3 bases from V and 3 from J, leaving 6 bases between them. The CDR3 sequence is CASSLGYNQPQHF. CDR3 bases: TGTGCCAGCAGTTTGGGTTACAATCAGCCCCAGCATTTT.

This clonotype was detected many times. V is TRBV9 and J is TRBJ2-7, with D perhaps TRBD2 (6 bases). This CDR3 has 15 amino acids. Germline assignment: CDR1 SGDLS and CDR2 YYNGEE. V lost 3 bases and J 3 bases, leaving 16 bases between the germline ends. The CDR3 DNA is TGTGCCAGCAGCGGGGGCGGGGCTCCTTACTACGAGCAGTACTTC. It is translated as CASSGGGAPYYEQYF.

The chain joins TRBV7-9 to TRBJ2-1; TRBD2 aligns across 8 bases. Trimming removed 3 bases from V and 4 bases from J; junction bases left unmatched: 5. The CDR3 runs 15 residues. CDR1 is SEHNR, CDR2 FQNEAQ, per germline (reference sequence). The CDR3: CASSLPGTRYNEQFF. The CDR3 region has the DNA TGTGCCAGCAGCTTGCCCGGGACTAGGTACAATGAGCAGTTCTTC.

V gene TRBV12-3 or TRBV12-4 combines with J gene TRBJ1-1; 7 bases match TRBD1. V shed 5 bases, J shed 11 bases, and the junction held 5 bases outside the gene matches. There are 11 residues in the CDR3. The CDR3 loop is CASSRQGLAFF. CDR3 coding DNA: TGTGCCAGCAGTCGACAGGGCCTCGCTTTCTTT.